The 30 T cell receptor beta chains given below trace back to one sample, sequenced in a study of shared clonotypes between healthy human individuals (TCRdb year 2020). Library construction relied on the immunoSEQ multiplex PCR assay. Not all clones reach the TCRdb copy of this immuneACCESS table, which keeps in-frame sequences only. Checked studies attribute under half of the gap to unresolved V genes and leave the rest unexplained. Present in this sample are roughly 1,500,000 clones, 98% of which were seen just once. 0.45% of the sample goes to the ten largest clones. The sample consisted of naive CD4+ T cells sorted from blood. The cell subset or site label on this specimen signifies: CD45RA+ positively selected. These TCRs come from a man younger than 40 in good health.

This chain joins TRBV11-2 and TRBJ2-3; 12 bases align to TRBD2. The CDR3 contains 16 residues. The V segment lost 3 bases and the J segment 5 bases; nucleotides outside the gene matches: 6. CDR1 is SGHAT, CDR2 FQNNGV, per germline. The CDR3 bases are TGTGCCAGCAGCTTTTCTAGCGGGAGGGCCATAGATACGCAGTATTTT. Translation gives CASSFSSGRAIDTQYF. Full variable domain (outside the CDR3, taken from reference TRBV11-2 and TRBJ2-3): EAGVAQSPRYKIIEKRQSVAFWCNPISGHATLYWYQQILGQGPKLLIQFQNNGVVDDSQLPKDRFSAERLKGVDSTLKIQPAKLEDSAVYLCASSFSSGRAIDTQYFGPGTRLTVL.

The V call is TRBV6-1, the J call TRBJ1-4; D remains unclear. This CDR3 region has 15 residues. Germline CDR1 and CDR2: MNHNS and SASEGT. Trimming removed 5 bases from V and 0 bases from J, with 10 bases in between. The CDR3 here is CASSPQSATNEKLFF. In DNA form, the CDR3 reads TGTGCCAGCAGTCCACAGAGTGCAACTAATGAAAAACTGTTTTTT.

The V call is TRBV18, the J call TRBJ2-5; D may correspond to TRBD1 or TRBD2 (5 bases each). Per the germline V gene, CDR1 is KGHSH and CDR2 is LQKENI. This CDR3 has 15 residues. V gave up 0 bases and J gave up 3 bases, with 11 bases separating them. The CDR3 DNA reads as TGTGCCAGCTCACCACCGTCAGGGACCGAAGAGACCCAGTACTTC. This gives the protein CASSPPSGTEETQYF.

The CDR3 protein is CASSLGVGSYNEQFF. CDR3 sequence (DNA): TGTGCCAGCAGCTTAGGAGTGGGCTCCTACAATGAGCAGTTCTTC. V usage is TRBV7-3 and J usage is TRBJ2-1; D gene unclear. Germline CDR1 and CDR2: SGHTA and FQGTGA. The V end was cut by 2 bases, the J end by 0 bases, with 8 bases between. The CDR3 contains 15 residues. The full variable domain, in which reference TRBV7-3 and TRBJ2-1 provide the parts outside the CDR3, is GAGVSQTPSNKVTEKGKYVELRCDPISGHTALYWYRQSLGQGPEFLIYFQGTGAADDSGLPNDRFFAVRPEGSVSTLKIQRTERGDSAVYLCASSLGVGSYNEQFFGPGTRLTVL.

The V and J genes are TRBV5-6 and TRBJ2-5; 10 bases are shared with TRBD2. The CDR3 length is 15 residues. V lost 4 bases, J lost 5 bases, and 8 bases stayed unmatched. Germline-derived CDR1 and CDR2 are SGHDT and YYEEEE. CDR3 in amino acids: CASSGSGRAWETQYF. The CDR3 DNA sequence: TGTGCCAGCAGCGGGAGCGGGAGGGCCTGGGAGACCCAGTACTTC.

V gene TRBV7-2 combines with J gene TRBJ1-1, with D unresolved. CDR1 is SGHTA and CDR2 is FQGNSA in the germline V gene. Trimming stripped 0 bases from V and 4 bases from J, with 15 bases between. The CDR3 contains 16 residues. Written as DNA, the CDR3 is TGTGCCAGCAGCTTAGCGCGTAGCGGCGCAGGCACTGAAGCTTTCTTT. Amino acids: CASSLARSGAGTEAFF.

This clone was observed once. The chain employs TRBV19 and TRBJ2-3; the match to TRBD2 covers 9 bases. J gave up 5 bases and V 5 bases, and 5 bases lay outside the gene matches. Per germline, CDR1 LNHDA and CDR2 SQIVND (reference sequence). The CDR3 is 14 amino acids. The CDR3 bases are TGTGCCAGTAGTTTAGGTAGCGGGAGAGATACGCAGTATTTT. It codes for CASSLGSGRDTQYF. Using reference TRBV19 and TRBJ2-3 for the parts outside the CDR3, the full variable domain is DGGITQSPKYLFRKEGQNVTLSCEQNLNHDAMYWYRQDPGQGLRLIYYSQIVNDFQKGDIAEGYSVSREKKESFPLTVTSAQKNPTAFYLCASSLGSGRDTQYFGPGTRLTVL.

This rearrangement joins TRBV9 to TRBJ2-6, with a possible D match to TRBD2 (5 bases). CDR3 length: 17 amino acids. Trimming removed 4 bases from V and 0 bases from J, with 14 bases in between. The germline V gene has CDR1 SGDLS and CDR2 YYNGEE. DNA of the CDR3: TGTGCCAGCAGCCCCCAGGACTCCCTCTCTGGGGCCAACGTCCTGACTTTC. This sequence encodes CASSPQDSLSGANVLTF.

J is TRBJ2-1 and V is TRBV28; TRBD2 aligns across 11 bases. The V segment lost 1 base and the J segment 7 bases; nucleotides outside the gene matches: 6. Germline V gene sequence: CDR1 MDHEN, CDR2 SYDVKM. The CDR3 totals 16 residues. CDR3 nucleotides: TGTGCCAGCAGTTTATCGGGACTAGCGGAGCGGAATGAGCAGTTCTTC. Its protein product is CASSLSGLAERNEQFF.

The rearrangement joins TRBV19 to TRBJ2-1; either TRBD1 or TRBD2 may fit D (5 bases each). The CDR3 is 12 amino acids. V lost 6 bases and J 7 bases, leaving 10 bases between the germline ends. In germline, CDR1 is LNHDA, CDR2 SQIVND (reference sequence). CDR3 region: CASRGTFNEQFF. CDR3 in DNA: TGTGCCAGTAGAGGGACCTTTAATGAGCAGTTCTTC.

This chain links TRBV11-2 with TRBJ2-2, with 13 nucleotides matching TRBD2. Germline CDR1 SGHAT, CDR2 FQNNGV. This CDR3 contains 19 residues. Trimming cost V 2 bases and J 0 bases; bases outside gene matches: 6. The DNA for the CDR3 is TGTGCCAGCAGCTTAATGCGACTAGCGGGAGGCACGAACACCGGGGAGCTGTTTTTT. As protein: CASSLMRLAGGTNTGELFF.

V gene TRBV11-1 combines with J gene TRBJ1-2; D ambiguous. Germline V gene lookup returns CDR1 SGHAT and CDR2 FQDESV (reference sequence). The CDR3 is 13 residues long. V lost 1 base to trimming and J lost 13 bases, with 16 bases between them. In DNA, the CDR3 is TGTGCCAGCAGCTTAGAAGGCGCGGCAGAGAGCACCTTC. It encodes CASSLEGAAESTF.

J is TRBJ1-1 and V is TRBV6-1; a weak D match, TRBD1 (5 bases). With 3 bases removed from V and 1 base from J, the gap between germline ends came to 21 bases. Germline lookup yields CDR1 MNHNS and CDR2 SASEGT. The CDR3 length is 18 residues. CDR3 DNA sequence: TGTGCCAGCAGTGATGGCCTCCAGGGACCCGCACGGAACACTGAAGCTTTCTTT. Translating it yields CASSDGLQGPARNTEAFF.

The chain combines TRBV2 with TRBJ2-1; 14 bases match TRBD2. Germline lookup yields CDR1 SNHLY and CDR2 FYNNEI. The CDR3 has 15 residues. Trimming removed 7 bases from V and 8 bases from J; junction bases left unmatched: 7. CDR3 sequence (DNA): TGTGCCAGCACCGGGACTAGCGGGAGTAGGTATGAGCAGTTCTTC. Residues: CASTGTSGSRYEQFF.

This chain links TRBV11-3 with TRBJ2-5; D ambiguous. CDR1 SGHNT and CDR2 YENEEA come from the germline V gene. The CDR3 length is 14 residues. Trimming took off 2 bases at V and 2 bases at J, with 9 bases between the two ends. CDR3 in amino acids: CASSLSRHQETQYF. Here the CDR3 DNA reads TGTGCCAGCAGCTTAAGTCGCCATCAAGAGACCCAGTACTTC. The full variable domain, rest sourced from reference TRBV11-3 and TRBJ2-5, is EAGVVQSPRYKIIEKKQPVAFWCNPISGHNTLYWYLQNLGQGPELLIRYENEEAVDDSQLPKDRFSAERLKGVDSTLKIQPAELGDSAVYLCASSLSRHQETQYFGPGTRLLVL.

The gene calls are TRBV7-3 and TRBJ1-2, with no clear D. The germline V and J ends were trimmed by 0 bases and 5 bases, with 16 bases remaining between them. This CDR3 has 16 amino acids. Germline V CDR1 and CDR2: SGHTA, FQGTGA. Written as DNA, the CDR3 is TGTGCCAGCAGCTTAACCGCTAGTTCCGGAACATATGGCTACACCTTC. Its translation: CASSLTASSGTYGYTF.

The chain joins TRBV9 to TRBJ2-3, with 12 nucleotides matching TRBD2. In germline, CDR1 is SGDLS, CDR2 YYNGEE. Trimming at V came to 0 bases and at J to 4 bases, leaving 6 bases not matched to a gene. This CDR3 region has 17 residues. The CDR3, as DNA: TGTGCCAGCAGCGTAGGGACTAGCGGGACGGATTCAGATACGCAGTATTTT. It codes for CASSVGTSGTDSDTQYF.

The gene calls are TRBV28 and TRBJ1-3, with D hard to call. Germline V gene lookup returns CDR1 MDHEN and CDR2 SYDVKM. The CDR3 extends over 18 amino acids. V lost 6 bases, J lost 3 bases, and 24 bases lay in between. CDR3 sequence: CASSHRSPRPTHGNTIYF. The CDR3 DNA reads TGTGCCAGCAGCCACAGATCGCCCAGACCGACGCATGGAAACACCATATATTTT.

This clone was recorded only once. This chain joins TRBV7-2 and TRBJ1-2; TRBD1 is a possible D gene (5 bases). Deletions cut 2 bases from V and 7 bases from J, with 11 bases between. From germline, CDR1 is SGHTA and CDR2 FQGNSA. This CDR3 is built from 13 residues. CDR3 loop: CASSLSAGSGYTF. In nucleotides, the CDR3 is TGTGCCAGCAGCTTATCGGCAGGGTCTGGCTACACCTTC.

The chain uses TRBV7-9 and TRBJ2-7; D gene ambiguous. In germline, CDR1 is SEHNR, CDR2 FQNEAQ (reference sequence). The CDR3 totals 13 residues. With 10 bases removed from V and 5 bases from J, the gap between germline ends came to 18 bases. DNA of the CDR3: TGTGCCACCCAGCTTGGCAGAGGCCACGAGCAGTACTTC. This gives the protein CATQLGRGHEQYF.

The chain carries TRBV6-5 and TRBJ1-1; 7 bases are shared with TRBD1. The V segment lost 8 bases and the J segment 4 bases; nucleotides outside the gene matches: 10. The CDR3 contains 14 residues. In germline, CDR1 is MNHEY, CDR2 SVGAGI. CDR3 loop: CASSLLQGSTEAFF. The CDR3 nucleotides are TGTGCCAGCTCACTTCTACAGGGGAGCACTGAAGCTTTCTTT.

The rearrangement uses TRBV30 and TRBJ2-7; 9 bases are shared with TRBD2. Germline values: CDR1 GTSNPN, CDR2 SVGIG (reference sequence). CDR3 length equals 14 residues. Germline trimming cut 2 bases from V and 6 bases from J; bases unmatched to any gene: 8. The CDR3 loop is CAWSPRTSAAEQYF. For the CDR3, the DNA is TGTGCCTGGAGTCCTCGGACTAGCGCGGCCGAGCAGTACTTC.

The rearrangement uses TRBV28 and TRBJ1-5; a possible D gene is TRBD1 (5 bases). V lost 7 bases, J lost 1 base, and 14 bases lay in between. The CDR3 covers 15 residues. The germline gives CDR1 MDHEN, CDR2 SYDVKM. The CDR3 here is CASNMGGGSNQPQHF. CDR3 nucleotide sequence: TGTGCCAGCAACATGGGGGGAGGGAGCAATCAGCCCCAGCATTTT.

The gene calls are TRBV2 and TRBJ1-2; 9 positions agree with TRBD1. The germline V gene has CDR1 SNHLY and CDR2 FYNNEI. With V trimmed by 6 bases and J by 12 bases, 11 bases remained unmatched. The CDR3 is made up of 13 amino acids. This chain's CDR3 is CASSPGTGRGNTF. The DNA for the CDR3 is TGTGCCAGCAGCCCCGGGACAGGGCGCGGAAACACCTTC.

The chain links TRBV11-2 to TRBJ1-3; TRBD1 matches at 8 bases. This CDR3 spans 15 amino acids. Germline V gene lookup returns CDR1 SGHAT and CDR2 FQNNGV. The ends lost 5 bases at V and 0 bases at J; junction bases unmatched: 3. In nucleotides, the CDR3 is TGTGCCAGCAGCAAAGGACAGGGCTCTGGAAACACCATATATTTT. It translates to CASSKGQGSGNTIYF.

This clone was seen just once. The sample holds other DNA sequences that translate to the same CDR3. The CDR3 nucleotides are TGTGCCAGCTCACCGAGAGAGTCCTACAATGAGCAGTTCTTC. This codes for CASSPRESYNEQFF. The V call is TRBV18, the J call TRBJ2-1; D is uncertain. The CDR3 extends over 14 amino acids. The V gene's germline CDR1 is KGHSH and CDR2 LQKENI. The ends were cut back, 3 bases at V and 1 base at J, with 7 bases in the middle.

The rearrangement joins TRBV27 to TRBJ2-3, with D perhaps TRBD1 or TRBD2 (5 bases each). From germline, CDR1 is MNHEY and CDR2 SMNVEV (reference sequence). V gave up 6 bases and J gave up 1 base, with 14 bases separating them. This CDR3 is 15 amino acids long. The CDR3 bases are TGTGCCAGCAGCCCGGGACGGCTTGGCACAGATACGCAGTATTTT. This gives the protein CASSPGRLGTDTQYF.

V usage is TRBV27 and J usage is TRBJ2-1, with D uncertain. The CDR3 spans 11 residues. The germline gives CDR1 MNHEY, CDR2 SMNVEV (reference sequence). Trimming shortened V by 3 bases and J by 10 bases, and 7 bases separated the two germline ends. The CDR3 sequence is CASSLVYEQFF. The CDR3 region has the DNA TGTGCCAGCAGTTTGGTTTACGAGCAGTTCTTC.

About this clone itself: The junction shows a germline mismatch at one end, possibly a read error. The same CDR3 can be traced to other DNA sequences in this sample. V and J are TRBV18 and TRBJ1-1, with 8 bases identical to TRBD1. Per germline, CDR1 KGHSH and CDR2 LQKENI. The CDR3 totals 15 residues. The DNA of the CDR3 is TGTGCCAGCTCATCATCCCACAGGGGGAACACCGAAGCTTTCTTT. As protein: CASSSSHRGNTEAFF.

CDR3 coding DNA: TGTGCCAGCAGTGTTGCGGGACAGGGGGTAGGGGCGCAGTATTTT. This gives the protein CASSVAGQGVGAQYF. The gene calls are TRBV6-1 and TRBJ2-3; 11 positions agree with TRBD1. Germline V gene lookup returns CDR1 MNHNS and CDR2 SASEGT. The trim removed 4 bases at V and 10 bases at J, leaving 10 bases unmatched. This CDR3 comprises 15 residues.